What follows describes a single TCR beta chain. The antigen remains undetermined. Cells designated naive CD8 were CD45RO-negative and were positively selected for CCR7, with terminally differentiated effector memory CD45RA+ cells excluded. Germline CDR1 is SGDLS and CDR2 is YYNGEE. The V and J ends lost 3 bases and 8 bases respectively, with 4 bases between them. The CDR3 runs 10 residues. Every subset's genomic DNA went evenly onto several immunoSEQ plates. This table comes from immunoSEQ multiplex PCR, and its TCRdb copy is limited to in-frame clones, with some not included. The sample includes roughly 600,000 clones, 95% to 98% of them seen just once. This record belongs to a study of shared clonotypes between healthy human individuals. Study observations and caveats: Non-shared clonotypes had lower generation probabilities than those shared by all four donors. Large depth notwithstanding, sorted-subset sequencing proved incomplete by rarefaction.

This TCR was recovered from a young man in good health. The sample was naive CD8+ T cells sorted from blood. The chain combines TRBV9 with TRBJ2-3; no reliable D call. CDR3 nucleotides: TGTGCCAGCAGCGGGTCTACGCAGTATTTT. Amino acids: CASSGSTQYF.